This is a list of T cell receptor beta chains from one sample in a study of T cells after yellow fever vaccination. One entry per CDR3 protein, called by TCRdb with MiXCR from the 5' RACE reads. The sample consists of 450,000 to 550,000 distinct CDR3 sequences, 15% to 20% of them appearing once. Material: PBMCs, obtained 15 days after the yellow fever booster vaccination. The receptors come from a young man who received the YFV17D yellow fever vaccine. The CDR3 runs from the conserved cysteine through the conserved F or W. A D gene is named only where the DNA matches it firmly.

D gene	J gene	V gene	CDR3 protein
TRBD1	TRBJ2-5	TRBV25-1	CASRSGQGRETQYF
TRBD1	TRBJ2-5	TRBV6-1	CASYRDRRETQYF
NA	TRBJ1-2	TRBV20-1	CSVREPYGYTF
NA	TRBJ2-5	TRBV2	CASTPGISRETQYF
NA	TRBJ2-7	TRBV6-1	CASSPAPGNRVYEQYF
TRBD2	TRBJ2-1	TRBV24-1	CATSEGLAGNYNEQFF
NA	TRBJ1-5	TRBV6-8	CASSYRWPGQPQHF
NA	TRBJ2-4	TRBV12-3/TRBV12-4	CASSWAWEAGGIQYF
TRBD1	TRBJ2-5	TRBV7-8	CASSLRQGEQETQYF
TRBD2	TRBJ2-1	TRBV7-8	CASSNLAGYNEQFF
NA	TRBJ1-2	TRBV20-1	CSARPAESSYGYTF
NA	TRBJ1-5	TRBV29-1	CSVAEVQNQPQHF
NA	TRBJ2-1	TRBV12-3/TRBV12-4	CASRHTGSNEQFF
NA	TRBJ2-2	TRBV5-1	CASGVSGTGELFF
NA	TRBJ2-5	TRBV3-1	CASIGSRGETQYF
NA	TRBJ2-1	TRBV12-3/TRBV12-4	CASRPDAAGREQFF
NA	TRBJ2-1	TRBV4-1	CASSQVLIDSSYNEQFF
TRBD2	TRBJ2-1	TRBV5-1	CASSSGTSVHNEQFF
NA	TRBJ1-2	TRBV29-1	CSVVGGGDYGYTF
NA	TRBJ2-5	TRBV5-1	CASSSDWAFKETQYF
NA	TRBJ2-5	TRBV7-6	CASSLGVKSLLQETQYF
NA	TRBJ2-7	TRBV5-1	CASSSGLYEQYF
TRBD2	TRBJ2-3	TRBV10-1	CASSGLAGAYTQYF
NA	TRBJ2-1	TRBV7-7	CASSSQLNTEQFF
TRBD2	TRBJ2-7	TRBV20-1	CSARVPGLATYEQYF
NA	TRBJ1-1	TRBV10-1	CASAALMNTEAFF
TRBD2	TRBJ2-2	TRBV29-1	CSVGLAGGRVTGELFF
NA	TRBJ1-2	TRBV10-3	CAISEIGARPGYTF
NA	TRBJ2-3	TRBV5-1	CASSSGGPGTNTPYF
NA	TRBJ2-3	TRBV5-1	CASSFGPGGSTDTQYF
NA	TRBJ2-1	TRBV6-5	CASSYLNEQFF
TRBD1	TRBJ2-7	TRBV7-2	CASSSLGTDYEQYF
TRBD1	TRBJ2-7	TRBV20-1	CSASPQGISYEQYF
NA	TRBJ2-5	TRBV7-9	CASSSKWGPETQYF
TRBD1	TRBJ2-2	TRBV4-1	CASSQEDRGNTGELFF
NA	TRBJ2-5	TRBV12-5	CASGLAGSPWGTQYF
NA	TRBJ1-1	TRBV19	CASSMDWTEAFF
NA	TRBJ2-3	TRBV6-5	CASRTSQGADTQYF
NA	TRBJ2-3	TRBV28	CASSVEGTQYF
NA	TRBJ1-2	TRBV18	CASSPSTGGVGYTF
TRBD2	TRBJ2-3	TRBV12-3/TRBV12-4	CASILGRASTDTQYF
NA	TRBJ2-7	TRBV4-3	CASSQGRSGKQYF
NA	TRBJ1-1	TRBV6-1	CASSQQGGAFF
TRBD1	TRBJ2-2	TRBV5-1	CASSLGGQLLDTGELFF
NA	TRBJ2-2	TRBV30	CAWSRGVNTGELFF
NA	TRBJ2-3	TRBV15	CATSRVGMGGTDTQYF
NA	TRBJ2-5	TRBV20-1	CSGGYQETQYF
TRBD2	TRBJ2-5	TRBV20-1	CSAKLAGAETQYF